This T cell receptor beta chain was captured by sequencing in a study of shared clonotypes between healthy human individuals. Assay used: immunoSEQ multiplex PCR; TCRdb lists only in-frame clones, some missing. Among some 2.3 million clones listed, approximately 95% were seen once. The germline CDR1 and CDR2 sequences are SGHTS and YDEGEE. The CDR3 has 18 amino acids. V was clipped by 3 bases and J by 2 bases; unmatched bases: 8. The chain carries TRBV5-8 and TRBJ2-7; TRBD2 matches at 16 bases. Sample: naive CD4+ T cells from PBMCs. Subset meaning: CD45RA+ positively selected. The sequence was collected from a young man in good health. Some clones in this sample may be carry-over from other donors' samples. CDR3 bases: TGTGCCAGCAGCTCGGGACTAGCGGGAGGGCCGGGAACCTACGAGCAGTACTTC. Translation gives CASSSGLAGGPGTYEQYF.